Described below is a single T cell receptor (beta chain) sequence and its context. This record belongs to a study of blood T cell repertoires in COVID-19. Study at large: Specimens from acute and convalescent COVID-19 originated in the United States, Italy and Spain.

The study counted Cohort 3 donors as recovered given two negative PCRs, clearance, or symptom resolution. In the original analysis: Amplification from reference gene primers served as the basis for estimated nucleated cell counts. The assay was immunoSEQ multiplex PCR, and TCRdb's table has in-frame clones only and misses some. The DNA was the basis for D and trimming; V, J and clone size are from that table. Of some 260,000 clones in the sample, roughly 90% are singletons; the top ten hold around 10%. Specimen: PBMCs or T cells enriched from blood (not recorded which). This receptor was obtained from a man between 40 and 49 years old who had recovered from COVID-19.

In DNA form, the CDR3 reads TGTGCCAGCAGCTTAGAAGTTACGGGGAACTATGGCTACACCTTC. It is translated as CASSLEVTGNYGYTF. This chain links TRBV7-8 with TRBJ1-2; D is unresolved. V shed 1 base and J shed 2 bases, with 11 bases lying between them. The CDR3 runs 15 residues. Germline lookup yields CDR1 SGHVS and CDR2 FQNEAQ.